These 23 T cell receptor beta chains share one sample of origin, sequenced in a study of CD4 T cells in relation to SARS-CoV-2 and coronaviruses. Repertoires were generated with immunoSEQ multiplex PCR, while TCRdb's copy carries only in-frame clones and drops some. The data contain 40,000 to 50,000 clones, roughly 84% of them seen just once; the ten biggest clones take up less than 1.5%. No antigen has been identified for these receptors. Material for sequencing was naive CD4+ T cells from PBMCs, cultured in vitro. Subset in this sample: naive CD4+ T cells isolated by negative enrichment. The receptors stem from an adult with COVID-19.

The genes are TRBV2 and TRBJ1-2; 7 bases agree with TRBD1. The V and J ends lost 1 base and 4 bases, in that order; junction bases with no gene match: 3. This CDR3 is built from 14 residues. Germline CDR1 reads SNHLY; CDR2 reads FYNNEI. The CDR3 DNA reads as TGTGCCAGCAGTGAAGGGCAGGGGGTCTATGGCTACACCTTC. Translating it yields CASSEGQGVYGYTF.

This chain joins TRBV5-5 and TRBJ2-7, with 8 bases lining up with TRBD2. CDR1 is SGHKS, CDR2 YYEKEE, per germline (reference sequence). V shed 5 bases and J 0 bases; nucleotides not matched to a gene: 7. This CDR3 spans 15 amino acids. CDR3 coding DNA: TGTGCCAGCAGGCCACTAGCGGAGAGCTCCTACGAGCAGTACTTC. This translates into CASRPLAESSYEQYF.

The chain recombines TRBV7-8 with TRBJ2-7, with D hard to call. Germline V gene sequence: CDR1 SGHVS, CDR2 FQNEAQ. The CDR3 covers 15 residues. Deletions cut 5 bases from V and 1 base from J, with 15 bases between. DNA for the CDR3: TGTGCCAGCAGCCCTGCTGCCCTCCCTTCCTACGAGCAGTACTTC. It yields the protein CASSPAALPSYEQYF.

V usage is TRBV7-9 and J usage is TRBJ2-2; 8 positions match TRBD1. The CDR3 spans 15 residues. V trimming: 6 bases; J trimming: 3 bases; junction bases outside the gene matches: 6. Germline V CDR1 and CDR2: SEHNR, FQNEAQ (reference sequence). CDR3 amino acids: CASSPDRGYTGELFF. CDR3 coding DNA: TGTGCCAGCAGTCCTGACAGGGGATACACCGGGGAGCTGTTTTTT.

This rearrangement joins TRBV6-1 to TRBJ1-2; unclear D gene. The germline V gene encodes CDR1 MNHNS and CDR2 SASEGT. This CDR3 region has 13 residues. Trimming shortened V by 0 bases and J by 6 bases, and 8 bases separated the two germline ends. The DNA of the CDR3 is TGTGCCAGCAGTGAAGCCTTGGGGAATGGCTACACCTTC. Translated: CASSEALGNGYTF.

The rearrangement links TRBV7-9 to TRBJ2-2; D possibly matches TRBD1 or TRBD2 (5 bases each). The germline V and J ends were trimmed by 8 bases and 0 bases, with 16 bases remaining between them. Germline V lookup: CDR1 SEHNR, CDR2 FQNEAQ (reference sequence). The CDR3 is made up of 16 amino acids. The CDR3: CASARRQGSNTGELFF. As DNA, the CDR3 is TGTGCCAGCGCCAGGAGGCAGGGTTCGAACACCGGGGAGCTGTTTTTT.

The chain combines TRBV6-1 with TRBJ2-7; D possibly matches TRBD1 or TRBD2 (5 bases each). From germline, CDR1 is MNHNS and CDR2 SASEGT. The CDR3 has 15 amino acids. Trimming shortened V by 1 base and J by 2 bases, and 12 bases separated the two germline ends. The CDR3 DNA is TGTGCCAGCAGTGAAGAAGGGACGTCACCCTACGAGCAGTACTTC. It codes for CASSEEGTSPYEQYF.

V usage is TRBV6-5 and J usage is TRBJ2-1; the match to TRBD2 covers 9 bases. The CDR3 spans 15 residues. Germline V gene sequence: CDR1 MNHEY, CDR2 SVGAGI. Trimming removed 6 bases from V and 3 bases from J; junction bases left unmatched: 6. In DNA, the CDR3 is TGTGCCAGCAGGGATAGCGGGGGTAACTACAATGAGCAGTTCTTC. Protein sequence: CASRDSGGNYNEQFF.

This clone was picked up a small number of times. The chain has TRBV7-2 and TRBJ1-1; D remains ambiguous. Germline V gene sequence: CDR1 SGHTA, CDR2 FQGNSA. CDR3 size: 13 residues. Deletions cut 2 bases from V and 1 base from J, with 5 bases between. CDR3 residues: CASSLQENTEAFF. In DNA form, the CDR3 reads TGTGCCAGCAGCTTACAGGAGAACACTGAAGCTTTCTTT.

The V call is TRBV7-9, the J call TRBJ2-7; 8 bases fit TRBD2. Losses at the gene ends were 4 bases for V and 2 bases for J; bases not matched to a gene: 4. The CDR3 consists of 14 residues. Germline values: CDR1 SEHNR, CDR2 FQNEAQ (reference sequence). For the CDR3, the DNA is TGTGCCAGCAGCTCCATAGCGGGAACCTACGAGCAGTACTTC. Translating gives CASSSIAGTYEQYF.

V usage is TRBV2 and J usage is TRBJ2-5, with unresolved D. Germline V gene data show CDR1 as SNHLY and CDR2 as FYNNEI. V lost 5 bases and J 4 bases, leaving 11 bases between the germline ends. CDR3 length: 13 residues. This chain's CDR3 is CASSQGAPETQYF. The CDR3 DNA reads TGTGCCAGCAGTCAAGGAGCCCCAGAGACCCAGTACTTC. The full variable domain, completed using reference TRBV2 and TRBJ2-5, is EPEVTQTPSHQVTQMGQEVILRCVPISNHLYFYWYRQILGQKVEFLVSFYNNEISEKSEIFDDQFSVERPDGSNFTLKIRSTKLEDSAMYFCASSQGAPETQYFGPGTRLLVL.

The V gene is TRBV6-5, the J gene TRBJ2-2, with D maybe TRBD1 (6 bases). With 4 bases removed from V and 3 bases from J, the gap between germline ends came to 9 bases. CDR1 and CDR2 from the germline V gene are MNHEY and SVGAGI. The CDR3 extends over 14 amino acids. The CDR3 DNA reads TGTGCCAGCAGTTTAACAGGGTACACCGGGGAGCTGTTTTTT. Translated: CASSLTGYTGELFF.

The chain employs TRBV24-1 and TRBJ2-3; perhaps TRBD2 as D (6 bases). There are 16 residues in the CDR3. Germline lookup yields CDR1 KGHDR and CDR2 SFDVKD. Trimming took off 4 bases at V and 2 bases at J, with 15 bases between the two ends. CDR3 protein: CATSEGLQHNTDTQYF. Here the CDR3 DNA reads TGTGCCACCAGTGAGGGACTTCAACATAACACAGATACGCAGTATTTT.

This chain links TRBV30 with TRBJ2-7; 8 nucleotides agree with TRBD2. Germline CDR1 and CDR2: GTSNPN and SVGIG (reference sequence). Trimming cost V 2 bases and J 5 bases; bases outside gene matches: 8. The CDR3 runs to 14 residues. DNA of the CDR3: TGTGCCTGGAGTATAGCGGGACCTGGGGACGAGCAGTACTTC. Residues: CAWSIAGPGDEQYF.

The chain joins TRBV28 to TRBJ2-2; D is undetermined. This CDR3 is 11 amino acids long. The V end was cut by 4 bases, the J end by 9 bases, with 6 bases between. The germline V gene has CDR1 MDHEN and CDR2 SYDVKM. The CDR3, as DNA: TGTGCCAGCAGTTCCTCTCGGGAGCTGTTTTTT. Its protein is CASSSSRELFF.

V and J are TRBV6-2 or TRBV6-3 and TRBJ2-1, with D possibly TRBD2 on 5 matching bases. V shed 7 bases and J shed 3 bases, with 16 bases lying between them. Germline V gives CDR1 MNHEY, CDR2 SVGEGT. The CDR3 runs 15 residues. CDR3 loop: CASTPRLYNYNEQFF. The CDR3 DNA is TGTGCCAGCACCCCCCGACTATATAACTACAATGAGCAGTTCTTC.

This chain uses TRBV5-1 with TRBJ1-1; weak D call: TRBD1 (5 bases). The CDR3 totals 15 residues. Germline CDR1 is SGHRS and CDR2 is YFSETQ. Trimming removed 3 bases from V and 2 bases from J, with 14 bases in between. The CDR3 DNA follows: TGCGCCAGCAGCTGGGAGGGACGCAGCAACACTGAAGCTTTCTTT. It specifies CASSWEGRSNTEAFF.

J is TRBJ1-3 and V is TRBV7-6; possible D gene TRBD1, 5 bases. CDR1 and CDR2 (germline): SGHVS, FNYEAQ. The CDR3 has 16 amino acids. V was trimmed by 3 bases and J by 0 bases, leaving 12 bases between them. CDR3 sequence: CASSLGTEISGNTIYF. In DNA, the CDR3 is TGTGCCAGCAGCTTGGGGACGGAGATCTCTGGAAACACCATATATTTT.

V and J are TRBV7-9 and TRBJ1-1; D remains ambiguous. Germline V CDR1 and CDR2: SEHNR, FQNEAQ (reference sequence). The CDR3 consists of 14 residues. V was trimmed by 5 bases and J by 1 base, leaving 11 bases between them. This chain's CDR3 is CASSPPRPNTEAFF. The CDR3 DNA is TGTGCCAGCAGCCCTCCGCGGCCGAACACTGAAGCTTTCTTT.

The chain has TRBV18 and TRBJ1-1, with a tentative D call TRBD1 (6 bases). This CDR3 region has 15 residues. Germline V gene sequence: CDR1 KGHSH, CDR2 LQKENI. Trimming shortened V by 1 base and J by 3 bases, and 12 bases separated the two germline ends. CDR3 region: CASSPLWGADTEAFF. The CDR3 bases are TGTGCCAGCTCACCACTCTGGGGGGCAGACACTGAAGCTTTCTTT.

The rearrangement uses TRBV2 and TRBJ2-3, with D tentatively TRBD1 (5 bases). Trimming cost V 5 bases and J 6 bases, with 9 bases left between them. CDR3 size: 12 residues. CDR1 and CDR2 from the germline V gene are SNHLY and FYNNEI. CDR3 in DNA: TGTGCCAGCAGTAGGGGTAGCGATACGCAGTATTTT. Residues: CASSRGSDTQYF.

This chain uses TRBV27 with TRBJ2-1; 11 bases match TRBD2. Germline V gene lookup returns CDR1 MNHEY and CDR2 SMNVEV (reference sequence). V dropped 6 bases and J dropped 4; count of bases not matched to a gene: 5. The CDR3 length is 15 residues. In DNA, the CDR3 is TGTGCCAGCAGCCCCGGGACTAGCGGTTACAATGAGCAGTTCTTC. This codes for CASSPGTSGYNEQFF.

The chain couples TRBV28 to TRBJ2-3; D is perhaps TRBD1 or TRBD2 (5 bases each). This CDR3 is 18 amino acids long. CDR1 MDHEN and CDR2 SYDVKM come from the germline V gene. V lost 3 bases to trimming and J lost 1 base, with 20 bases between them. CDR3 residues: CASSFRYRGRRGTDTQYF. The CDR3 DNA reads as TGTGCCAGCAGTTTTCGATATCGGGGCCGTAGGGGCACAGATACGCAGTATTTT.